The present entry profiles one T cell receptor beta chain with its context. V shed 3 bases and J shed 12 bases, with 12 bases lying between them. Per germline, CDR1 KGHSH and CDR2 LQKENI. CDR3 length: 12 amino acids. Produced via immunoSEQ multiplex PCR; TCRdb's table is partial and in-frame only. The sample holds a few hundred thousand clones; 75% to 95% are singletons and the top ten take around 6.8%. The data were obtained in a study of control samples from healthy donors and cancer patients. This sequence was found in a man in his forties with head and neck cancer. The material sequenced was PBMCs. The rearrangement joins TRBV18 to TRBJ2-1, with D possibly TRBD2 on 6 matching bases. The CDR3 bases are TGTGCCAGCTCACCGGGACTCAACGGGCAGTTCTTC. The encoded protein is CASSPGLNGQFF.